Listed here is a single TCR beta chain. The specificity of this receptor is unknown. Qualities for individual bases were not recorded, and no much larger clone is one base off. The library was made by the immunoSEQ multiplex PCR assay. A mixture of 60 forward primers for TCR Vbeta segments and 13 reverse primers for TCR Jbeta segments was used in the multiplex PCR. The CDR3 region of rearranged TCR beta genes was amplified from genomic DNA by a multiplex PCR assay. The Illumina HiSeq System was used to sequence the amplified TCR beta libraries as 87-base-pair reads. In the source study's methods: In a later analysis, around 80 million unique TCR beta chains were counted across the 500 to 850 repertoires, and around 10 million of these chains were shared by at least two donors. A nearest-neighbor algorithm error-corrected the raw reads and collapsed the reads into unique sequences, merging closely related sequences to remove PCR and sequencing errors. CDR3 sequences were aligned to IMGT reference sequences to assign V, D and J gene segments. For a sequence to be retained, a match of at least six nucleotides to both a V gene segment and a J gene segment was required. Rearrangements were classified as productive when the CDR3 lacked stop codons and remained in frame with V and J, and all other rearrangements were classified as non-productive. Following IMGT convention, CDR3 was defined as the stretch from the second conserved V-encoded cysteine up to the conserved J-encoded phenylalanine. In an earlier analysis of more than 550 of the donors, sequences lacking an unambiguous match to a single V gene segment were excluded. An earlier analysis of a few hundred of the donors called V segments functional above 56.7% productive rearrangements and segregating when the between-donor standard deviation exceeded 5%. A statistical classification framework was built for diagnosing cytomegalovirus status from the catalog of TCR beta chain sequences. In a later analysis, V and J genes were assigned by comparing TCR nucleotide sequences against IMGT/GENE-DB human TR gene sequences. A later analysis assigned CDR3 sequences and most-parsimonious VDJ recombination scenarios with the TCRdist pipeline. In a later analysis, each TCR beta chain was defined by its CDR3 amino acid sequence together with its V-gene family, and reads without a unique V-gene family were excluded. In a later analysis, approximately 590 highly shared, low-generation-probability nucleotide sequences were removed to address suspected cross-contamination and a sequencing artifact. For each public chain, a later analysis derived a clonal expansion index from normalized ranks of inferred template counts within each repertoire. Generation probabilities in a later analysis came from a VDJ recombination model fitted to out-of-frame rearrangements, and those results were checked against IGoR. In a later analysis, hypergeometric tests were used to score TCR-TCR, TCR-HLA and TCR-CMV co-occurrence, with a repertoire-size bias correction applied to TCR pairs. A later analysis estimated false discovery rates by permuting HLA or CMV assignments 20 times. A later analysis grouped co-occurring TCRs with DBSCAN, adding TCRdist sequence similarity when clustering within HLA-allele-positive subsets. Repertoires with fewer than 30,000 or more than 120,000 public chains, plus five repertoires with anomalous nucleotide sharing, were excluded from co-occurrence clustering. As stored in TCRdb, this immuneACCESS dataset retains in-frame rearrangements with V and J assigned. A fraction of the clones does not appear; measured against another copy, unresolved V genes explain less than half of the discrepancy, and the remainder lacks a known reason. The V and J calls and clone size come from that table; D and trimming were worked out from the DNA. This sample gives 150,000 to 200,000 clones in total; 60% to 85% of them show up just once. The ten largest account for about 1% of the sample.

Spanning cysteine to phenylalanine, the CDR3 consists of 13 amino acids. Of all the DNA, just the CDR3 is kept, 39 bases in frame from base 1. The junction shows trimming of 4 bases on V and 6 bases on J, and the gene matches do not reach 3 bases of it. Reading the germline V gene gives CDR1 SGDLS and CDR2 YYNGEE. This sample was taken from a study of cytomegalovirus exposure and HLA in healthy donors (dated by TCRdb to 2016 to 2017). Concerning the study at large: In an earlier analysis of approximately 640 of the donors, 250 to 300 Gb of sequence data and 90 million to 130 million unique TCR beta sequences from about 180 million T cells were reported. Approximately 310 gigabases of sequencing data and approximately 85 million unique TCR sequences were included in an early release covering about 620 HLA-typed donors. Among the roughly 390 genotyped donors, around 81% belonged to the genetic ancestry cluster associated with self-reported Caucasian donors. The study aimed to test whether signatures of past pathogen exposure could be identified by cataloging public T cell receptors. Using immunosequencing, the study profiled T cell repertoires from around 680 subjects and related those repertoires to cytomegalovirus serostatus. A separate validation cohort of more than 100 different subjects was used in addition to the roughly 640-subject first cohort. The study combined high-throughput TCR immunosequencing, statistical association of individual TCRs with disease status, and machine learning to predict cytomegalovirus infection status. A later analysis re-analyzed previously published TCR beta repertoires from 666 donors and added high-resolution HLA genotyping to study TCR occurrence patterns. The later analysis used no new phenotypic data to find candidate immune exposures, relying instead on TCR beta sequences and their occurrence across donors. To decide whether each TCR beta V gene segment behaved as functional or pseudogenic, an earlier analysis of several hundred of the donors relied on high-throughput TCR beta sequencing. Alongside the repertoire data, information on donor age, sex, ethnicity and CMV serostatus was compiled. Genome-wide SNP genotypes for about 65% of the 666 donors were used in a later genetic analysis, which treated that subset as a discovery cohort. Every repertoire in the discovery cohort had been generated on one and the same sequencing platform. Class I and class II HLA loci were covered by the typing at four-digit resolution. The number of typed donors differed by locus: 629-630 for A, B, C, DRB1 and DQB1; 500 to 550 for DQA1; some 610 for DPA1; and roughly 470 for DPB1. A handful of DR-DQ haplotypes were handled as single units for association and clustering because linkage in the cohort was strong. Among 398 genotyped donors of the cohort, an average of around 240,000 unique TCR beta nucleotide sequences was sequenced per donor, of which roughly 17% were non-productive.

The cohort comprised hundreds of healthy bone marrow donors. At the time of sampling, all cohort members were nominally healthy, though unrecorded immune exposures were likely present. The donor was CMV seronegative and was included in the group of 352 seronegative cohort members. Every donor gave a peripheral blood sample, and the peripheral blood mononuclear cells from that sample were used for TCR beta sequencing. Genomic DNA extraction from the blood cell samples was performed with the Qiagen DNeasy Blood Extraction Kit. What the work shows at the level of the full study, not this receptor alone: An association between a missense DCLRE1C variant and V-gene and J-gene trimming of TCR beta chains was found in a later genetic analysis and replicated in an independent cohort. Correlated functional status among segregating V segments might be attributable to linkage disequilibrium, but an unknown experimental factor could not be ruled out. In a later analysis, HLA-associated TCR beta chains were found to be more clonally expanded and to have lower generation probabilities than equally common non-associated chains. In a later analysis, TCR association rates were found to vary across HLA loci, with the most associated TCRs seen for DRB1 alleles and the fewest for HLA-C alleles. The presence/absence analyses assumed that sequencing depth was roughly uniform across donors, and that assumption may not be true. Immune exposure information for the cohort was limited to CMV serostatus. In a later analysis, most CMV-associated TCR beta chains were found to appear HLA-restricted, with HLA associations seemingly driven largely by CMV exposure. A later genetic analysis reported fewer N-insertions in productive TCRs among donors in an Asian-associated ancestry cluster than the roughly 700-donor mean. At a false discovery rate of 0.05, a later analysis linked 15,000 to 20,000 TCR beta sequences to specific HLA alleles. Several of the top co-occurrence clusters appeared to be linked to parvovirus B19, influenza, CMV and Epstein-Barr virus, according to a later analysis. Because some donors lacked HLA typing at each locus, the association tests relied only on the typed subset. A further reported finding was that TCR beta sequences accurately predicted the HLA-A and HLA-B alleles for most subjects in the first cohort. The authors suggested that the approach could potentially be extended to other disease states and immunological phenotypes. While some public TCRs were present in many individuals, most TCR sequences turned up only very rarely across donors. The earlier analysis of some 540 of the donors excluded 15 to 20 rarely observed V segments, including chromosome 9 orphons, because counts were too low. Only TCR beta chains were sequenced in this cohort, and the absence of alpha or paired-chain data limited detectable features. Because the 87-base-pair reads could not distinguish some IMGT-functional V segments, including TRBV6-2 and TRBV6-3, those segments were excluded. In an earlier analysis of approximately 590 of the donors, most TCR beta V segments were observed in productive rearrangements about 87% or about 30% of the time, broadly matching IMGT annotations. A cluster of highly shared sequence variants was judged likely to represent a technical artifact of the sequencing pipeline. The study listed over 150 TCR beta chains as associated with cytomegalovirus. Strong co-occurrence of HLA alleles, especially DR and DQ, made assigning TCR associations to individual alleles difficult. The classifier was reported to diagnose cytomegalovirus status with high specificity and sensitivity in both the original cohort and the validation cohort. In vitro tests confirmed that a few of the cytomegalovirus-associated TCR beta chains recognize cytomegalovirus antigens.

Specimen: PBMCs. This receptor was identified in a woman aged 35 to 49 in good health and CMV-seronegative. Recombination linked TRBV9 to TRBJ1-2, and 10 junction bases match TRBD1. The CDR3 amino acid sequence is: CASSTGTGDGYTF. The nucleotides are TGTGCCAGCAGCACCGGGACAGGGGATGGCTACACCTTC. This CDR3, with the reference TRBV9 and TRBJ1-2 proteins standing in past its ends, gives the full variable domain DSGVTQTPKHLITATGQRVTLRCSPRSGDLSVYWYQQSLDQGLQFLIQYYNGEERAKGNILERFSAQQFPDLHSELNLSSLELGDSALYFCASSTGTGDGYTFGSGTRLTVV.